One sample yielded the 22 T cell receptor beta chains listed below, sequenced in a study of T cell repertoires in cytomegalovirus infection. TCRdb used MiXCR to reprocess the reads, holding one entry per CDR3 protein. The sample lists some 100,000 distinct CDR3 sequences, more than 20% seen once, with more than 35% in the top ten. Sequenced: CD8+ T cells from PBMCs. These receptors were collected from a human donor in good health (CMV status not recorded). Some clones in this sample may be carry-over from other donors' samples.

This rearrangement joins TRBV11-2 to TRBJ2-5, with 9 bases matching TRBD2. Unmatched junction bases numbered 18, after V lost 7 bases and J lost 3 bases. The CDR3 consists of 18 residues. From germline, CDR1 is SGHAT and CDR2 FQNNGV. The DNA of the CDR3 is TGTGCCAGCACTTCGGGGTACACGCGGGGGGGGCTAGAAGAGACCCAGTACTTC. Its translation: CASTSGYTRGGLEETQYF.

Of note for this clonotype: Germline is not matched at one junction end, which may reflect a read error. The CDR3 coding sequence is TGTACCATCAGTGAGTCGACACCGTCTAACTACGAGCAGTACTTC. It translates to CTISESTPSNYEQYF. The V and J genes are TRBV10-3 and TRBJ2-7; D gene ambiguous. The germline V gene encodes CDR1 ENHRY and CDR2 SYGVKD. The CDR3 runs 15 residues.

In its sample, this clonotype was seen many times. This CDR3 reads CASSPRLAGVEQFF. The CDR3 DNA is TGTGCCAGCAGCCCCAGACTAGCGGGAGTTGAGCAGTTCTTC. This chain joins TRBV7-6 and TRBJ2-1; 12 nucleotides agree with TRBD2. Looked up from germline, CDR1 is SGHVS and CDR2 is FNYEAQ. The V segment lost 5 bases and the J segment 9 bases; nucleotides outside the gene matches: 5. The CDR3 covers 14 residues.

This chain joins TRBV4-3 and TRBJ2-1; D remains unclear. Deletions cut 1 base from V and 4 bases from J, with 8 bases between. CDR1 is LGHNA and CDR2 is YSLEER in the germline V gene. The CDR3 runs 14 residues. CDR3 nucleotides: TGCGCCAGCAGCCAAGTTCTGGCGTACAATGAGCAGTTCTTC. This gives the protein CASSQVLAYNEQFF.

The CDR3 reads CASSKGANTEAFF. The CDR3, as DNA: TGTGCCAGCAGCAAGGGAGCGAACACTGAAGCTTTCTTT. The chain employs TRBV6-5 and TRBJ1-1, with unresolved D. V lost 6 bases and J lost 1, with 9 bases in between. CDR1 and CDR2 (germline): MNHEY, SVGAGI. The CDR3 is 13 amino acids.

A word on this clonotype: A much larger clone differs by one base, so this may be a read error. The rearrangement uses TRBV7-3 and TRBJ1-2, with D hard to call. Between the trimmed V and J ends, which lost 10 bases and 7 bases, there was a span of 13 bases. CDR3 length: 11 amino acids. Per the germline V gene, CDR1 is SGHTA and CDR2 is FQGTGA. This chain's CDR3 is CANENSAGYTF. CDR3 DNA: TGTGCCAACGAAAACAGTGCTGGCTACACCTTC.

This chain uses TRBV4-1 with TRBJ2-4; unclear D gene. Germline CDR1 is MGHRA and CDR2 is YSYEKL. Deletions cut 0 bases from V and 0 bases from J, with 12 bases between. The CDR3 totals 17 residues. As DNA, the CDR3 is TGCGCCAGCAGCCAAGAGGTCCAAACGCTAGCCAAAAACATTCAGTACTTC. Protein: CASSQEVQTLAKNIQYF.

This clonotype was seen ten or more times. The chain uses TRBV7-2 and TRBJ2-1; TRBD1 aligns across 9 bases. Germline V CDR1 and CDR2: SGHTA, FQGNSA. CDR3 size: 15 residues. The trim removed 4 bases at V and 6 bases at J, leaving 7 bases unmatched. CDR3 in amino acids: CASSSPQGAGNEQFF. The CDR3, as DNA: TGTGCCAGCAGCTCCCCACAGGGGGCGGGCAATGAGCAGTTCTTC.

The rearrangement uses TRBV7-2 and TRBJ1-2; possible D gene TRBD1, 6 bases. The V gene lost 1 base and the J gene lost 7 bases, with 10 bases spanning the gap. In germline, CDR1 is SGHTA, CDR2 FQGNSA. This CDR3 comprises 13 residues. CDR3: CASSLGGARGYTF. The CDR3 DNA follows: TGTGCCAGCAGCTTAGGGGGGGCGCGTGGCTACACCTTC.

The rearrangement links TRBV12-3 or TRBV12-4 to TRBJ1-5, with 8 bases that match TRBD1. Losses at the gene ends were 8 bases for V and 3 bases for J; bases not matched to a gene: 9. The CDR3 length is 15 residues. The CDR3 DNA sequence: TGTGCCAGCTGCCATGACAGGGGCTCCAATCAGCCCCAGCATTTT. Translating gives CASCHDRGSNQPQHF.

The rearrangement joins TRBV4-1 to TRBJ1-2; D remains unclear. There are 15 residues in the CDR3. CDR1 is MGHRA, CDR2 YSYEKL, per germline. With 1 base removed from V and 4 bases from J, the gap between germline ends came to 13 bases. CDR3 residues: CASSQGDLLSYGYTF. CDR3 in DNA: TGCGCCAGCAGCCAAGGCGACTTGCTCTCCTATGGCTACACCTTC.

The V gene is TRBV30, the J gene TRBJ1-4; 9 bases are a match to TRBD1. Trimming at V came to 4 bases and at J to 10 bases, leaving 10 bases not matched to a gene. Looked up from germline, CDR1 is GTSNPN and CDR2 is SVGIG (reference sequence). This CDR3 has 14 amino acids. In DNA form, the CDR3 reads TGTGCCTGGACGGATGGGGGACAGGGACGAAAACTGTTTTTT. Translating gives CAWTDGGQGRKLFF.

The V call is TRBV27, the J call TRBJ1-2; no firm D call. V lost 5 bases to trimming and J lost 1 base, with 8 bases between them. The CDR3 has 13 amino acids. Germline lookup yields CDR1 MNHEY and CDR2 SMNVEV (reference sequence). The CDR3 DNA follows: TGTGCCAGCAGTGAAACAGTTAACTATGGCTACACCTTC. This translates into CASSETVNYGYTF.

This clonotype has only one observation. With a much larger clone just one base away, this may be a read error. The chain uses TRBV20-1 and TRBJ2-1; TRBD2 matches 12 bases. This CDR3 is 15 amino acids long. Germline assignment: CDR1 DFQATT and CDR2 SNEGSKA (reference sequence). CDR3 nucleotides: TGCAGTGCAGGCCTAGCGGGAGGGCCCTACAATGATCAGTTCTTC. Residues: CSAGLAGGPYNDQFF.

This clonotype was seen only a few times. V gene TRBV19 combines with J gene TRBJ2-3; either TRBD1 or TRBD2 may fit D (5 bases each). Deletions cut 4 bases from V and 5 bases from J, with 10 bases between. This CDR3 comprises 13 residues. Germline assignment: CDR1 LNHDA and CDR2 SQIVND (reference sequence). This CDR3 is CASSRGTRDTQYF. The CDR3 bases are TGTGCCAGTAGTAGAGGGACCAGAGATACGCAGTATTTT. Complete variable domain (other parts from reference TRBV19 and TRBJ2-3): DGGITQSPKYLFRKEGQNVTLSCEQNLNHDAMYWYRQDPGQGLRLIYYSQIVNDFQKGDIAEGYSVSREKKESFPLTVTSAQKNPTAFYLCASSRGTRDTQYFGPGTRLTVL.

Ten or more counts support this clonotype. V usage is TRBV28 and J usage is TRBJ1-1, with D hard to call. Germline assignment: CDR1 MDHEN and CDR2 SYDVKM. Trimming left V 4 bases short and J 4 bases short, with 16 bases between. The CDR3 contains 15 residues. Here the CDR3 reads CASSSTGWKGTEAFF. The CDR3 bases are TGTGCCAGCAGTTCTACGGGATGGAAAGGCACTGAAGCTTTCTTT.

This clonotype was counted ten times or more. The V gene is TRBV7-6, the J gene TRBJ2-1; 13 nucleotides agree with TRBD2. Germline V CDR1 and CDR2: SGHVS, FNYEAQ. J lost 7 bases, V lost 4 bases, and 10 bases had no gene match. The CDR3 runs 17 residues. CDR3 region: CASSSTTSGGEGNEQFF. CDR3 sequence (DNA): TGTGCCAGCAGCTCCACTACTAGCGGGGGGGAGGGAAATGAGCAGTTCTTC. Drawing the rest from reference TRBV7-6 and TRBJ2-1, the complete variable domain is GAGVSQSPRYKVTKRGQDVALRCDPISGHVSLYWYRQALGQGPEFLTYFNYEAQQDKSGLPNDRFSAERPEGSISTLTIQRTEQRDSAMYRCASSSTTSGGEGNEQFFGPGTRLTVL.

The V and J genes are TRBV6-2 or TRBV6-3 and TRBJ2-1; 10 bases map to TRBD2. This CDR3 has 14 amino acids. Germline CDR1 MNHEY, CDR2 SVGEGT. The ends lost 7 bases at V and 6 bases at J; junction bases unmatched: 6. CDR3 sequence: CASKAGTSVNEQFF. CDR3 DNA: TGTGCCAGCAAAGCCGGGACTAGCGTCAATGAGCAGTTCTTC.

Details on this clonotype: One junction end disagrees with the germline gene, perhaps due to a read error. The chain recombines TRBV11-3 with TRBJ1-6; D unresolved. This CDR3 has 13 residues. From germline, CDR1 is SGHNT and CDR2 YENEEA. CDR3 sequence reads: CASRYSSNSPLHF. CDR3 DNA: TGTGCCAGTCGCTATTCCTCTAATTCACCCCTCCACTTT.

This clonotype was seen a few times. The V call is TRBV11-2, the J call TRBJ2-1; tentatively, D is TRBD1 (6 bases). V lost 2 bases to trimming and J lost 1 base, with 12 bases between them. The CDR3 totals 16 residues. The V gene's germline CDR1 is SGHAT and CDR2 FQNNGV. CDR3 DNA: TGTGCCAGCAGCTTATTAGACAGGCCTTCCTACAATGAGCAGTTCTTC. Its protein is CASSLLDRPSYNEQFF.

This clonotype showed up just a few times. The chain uses TRBV11-2 and TRBJ2-7; the D is unclear. Germline CDR1 and CDR2: SGHAT and FQNNGV. The CDR3 is 13 residues long. V was cut by 5 bases and J by 6 bases, with 14 bases left in between. In DNA, the CDR3 is TGTGCCAGCAGCCCGACGGCAAACGGCGAGCAGTACTTC. It is translated as CASSPTANGEQYF.

The chain carries TRBV4-3 and TRBJ1-5; maybe TRBD1 (5 bases). The CDR3 contains 14 residues. V was shortened by 1 base and J by 6 bases, with 10 bases between the two germline ends. Germline CDR1 reads LGHNA; CDR2 reads YSLEER. CDR3 in amino acids: CASSQGDLSQPQHF. The CDR3 DNA sequence: TGCGCCAGCAGCCAAGGGGACCTGAGTCAGCCCCAGCATTTT.